Sequencing of this T cell receptor beta chain was carried out in a study of blood T cells in healthy people across ages. PCR was performed a second time for about 6 to 12 cycles using a sample-barcoded 5' primer and a J-beta primer mix. Each CDR3 protein is one row after TCRdb ran MiXCR on the 5' RACE reads. Of 800,000 to 950,000 distinct CDR3 sequences listed, roughly 52% are singletons. The CDR3 is made up of 14 amino acids. V was cut by 2 bases and J by 0 bases, with 10 bases left in between. CDR1 and CDR2 (germline): DFQATT, SNEGSKA (reference sequence). The chain combines TRBV20-1 with TRBJ1-1; unclear D gene. The sequence was collected from a man between 25 and 39 years old in good health. Sample: blood. CDR3 loop: CSARSRRLNTEAFF. The CDR3 DNA is TGCAGTGCTAGATCTAGAAGACTGAACACTGAAGCTTTCTTT.